Listed here is a single T cell receptor (beta chain). Its antigen is as yet unknown. The record originates from a study of cytomegalovirus exposure and HLA in healthy donors. Donors in the study were healthy people who gave bone marrow. Germline V gene lookup returns CDR1 SNHLY and CDR2 FYNNEI. V dropped 7 bases and J dropped 1; count of bases not matched to a gene: 3. The CDR3 spans 13 residues. The PCR made use of 60 Vbeta and 13 Jbeta primers. The repertoire was sequenced with immunoSEQ multiplex PCR; TCRdb's copy has only in-frame clones and lacks some. Among under 150,000 clones listed, over 60% were seen once. Regarding the study as a whole: Among TCR beta chains of equal frequency, HLA-associated ones were more clonally expanded in a later analysis. Segments of the TCR beta V type were, in most cases, productive about 90% or about 30% of the time in an earlier analysis.

The gene calls are TRBV2 and TRBJ1-1, with 7 bases fitting TRBD1. The source material was PBMCs. This receptor was obtained from a woman aged 45-59 years in good health and CMV-seronegative. This chain's CDR3 is CASIGTENTEAFF. CDR3 DNA: TGTGCCAGCATAGGGACAGAGAACACTGAAGCTTTCTTT.